The clone carrying this T cell receptor beta chain was detected many times. What it binds is not known. The ends lost 8 bases at V and 4 bases at J; junction bases unmatched: 13. Germline CDR1 MNHNS, CDR2 SASEGT. The CDR3 is 15 amino acids. This entry comes from a study of CD8+CD57+ T cells in acquired aplastic anemia. Study-wide context: Sorted CD4+ and CD8+ cells yielded DNA averaging around 3.2 ug. As sequenced from healthy donors, CD4+ cells averaged roughly 11 million reads.

Genomic DNA was employed as the template in profiling TCR beta VDJ and CDR3. From the reads, TCRdb called clonotypes with MiXCR, one entry per CDR3 protein. This table has more than 100,000 distinct CDR3 sequences, 48% appearing once. Overall study findings and caveats: Researchers reported that CD8+ Simpson's diversity was not significantly different in patients versus controls. Sharing between patients and controls was observed for roughly 30 CD8+ CDR3 sequences.

The TCR originated in a human donor in good health, serving as a control. The sequenced material came from sorted CD4+, CD8+, or CD8+CD57+ T cells (not recorded which) from PBMCs. The chain carries TRBV6-1 and TRBJ1-2, with 7 bases lining up with TRBD1. CDR3 sequence: CASGKGGAESYGYTF. The DNA for the CDR3 is TGTGCCAGCGGAAAAGGGGGCGCAGAGTCCTATGGCTACACCTTC.